Here is one T cell receptor (beta chain) with its context. Its antigen is not known. Germline is not matched at one junction end, which may reflect a read error. The CDR3 is 15 amino acids. Every TCR beta cDNA library bore unique molecular identifiers. T cells, about 0.9 to 11 million of them, yielded some 500,000 cDNA molecules. One entry per CDR3 protein, called by TCRdb with MiXCR from the PCR reads. The table has more than 450,000 distinct CDR3 sequences, around 47% seen once. The sample originates from a study of post-analysis software for immune sequencing data. Overall study results and limits: There was significantly lower normalized Chao1 diversity in multiple sclerosis patients than in controls. Same-batch samples co-clustered strongly by F measure. Higher frequency in patients than in controls was seen for about five TRBV segments, with TRBV5-6, TRBV5-1 and TRBV20-1 among them.

The chain employs TRBV12-3 or TRBV12-4 and TRBJ1-2; D ambiguous. The TCR sequence derives from a girl between 5 and 17 years old with multiple sclerosis. What was sequenced was blood. CDR3 sequence reads: CANSFSARLLFGYTF. The CDR3 nucleotides are TGTGCCAACAGTTTTTCCGCAAGGTTGCTATTTGGCTACACCTTC.